This record looks at one TCR beta chain sequence and its context. Its matching antigen is unknown. The entry originates in a study of OX40 agonist ivuxolimab in advanced cancers. Libraries were prepared by immunoSEQ multiplex PCR; TCRdb keeps only in-frame clonotypes and omits some of them. The table shows around 79,000 clones, with 88% occurring only once. V was clipped by 2 bases and J by 3 bases, with 15 bases between them. This CDR3 comprises 15 residues. From germline, CDR1 is SGDLS and CDR2 YYNGEE. Study-wide results and caveats: Mean expanded clone counts were higher in CD8+ than CD4+ T cells.

The V gene is TRBV9, the J gene TRBJ2-7, with D perhaps matching TRBD1 (6 bases). The receptor's source is an adult with an advanced solid tumor such as melanoma, head and neck, liver or kidney cancer. Sequencing used CD4+ or CD8+ T cells sorted from blood, obtained in a trial of the OX40 agonist ivuxolimab. CDR3 sequence reads: CASSVAGTPYYEQYF. CDR3 bases: TGTGCCAGCAGCGTTGCCGGGACACCTTACTACGAGCAGTACTTC. Using reference TRBV9 and TRBJ2-7 for the parts outside the CDR3, the full variable domain is DSGVTQTPKHLITATGQRVTLRCSPRSGDLSVYWYQQSLDQGLQFLIQYYNGEERAKGNILERFSAQQFPDLHSELNLSSLELGDSALYFCASSVAGTPYYEQYFGPGTRLTVT.